This T cell receptor (beta chain) was retrieved from a study of OX40 agonist ivuxolimab in advanced cancers. Overall study: Given to patients was ivuxolimab, an agonistic anti-OX40 (CD134) antibody. Study conclusions and caveats: It was not determined which antigens were specifically recognized by the peripheral T cells that had undergone clonal expansion. Clonal expansion by week 6 occurred in CD4+ and CD8+ blood T cells (at 0.1 to 3.0 mg/kg).

Repertoires were generated with immunoSEQ multiplex PCR, while TCRdb's copy carries only in-frame clones and drops some. The top ten hold about 6% of the sample, which has roughly 93,000 clones, 84% seen once. A word on this clone: Its target is unknown.

The V gene lost 5 bases and the J gene lost 4 bases, with 11 bases spanning the gap. The CDR3 runs to 13 residues. Germline CDR1 reads MNHEY; CDR2 reads SMNVEV (reference sequence). The receptor was isolated from an adult with an advanced solid tumor such as melanoma, head and neck, liver or kidney cancer. The gene calls are TRBV27 and TRBJ1-2; D gene uncertain. The material was CD4+ or CD8+ T cells sorted from blood, obtained in a trial of the OX40 agonist ivuxolimab. As DNA, the CDR3 is TGTGCCAGCAGTAGAGGCTCGGCCTATGGCTACACCTTC. It translates to CASSRGSAYGYTF.